The 9 T cell receptor beta chains presented below share a single source sample, sequenced in a study of monozygotic twins with inflammatory bowel disease. TCRdb reanalyzed the 5' RACE reads and collapses them to one entry per CDR3 protein, without DNA. This table holds approximately 400,000 distinct CDR3 sequences. Sequenced material: blood. The receptors were sampled from a human donor with ulcerative colitis or Crohn's disease, or a healthy co-twin of an affected twin (not recorded which).

The chain has TRBV4-3 and TRBJ2-2; TCRdb designates TRBD1, a call that cannot be tested without DNA. Germline V gene lookup returns CDR1 LGHNA and CDR2 YSLEER. The CDR3 runs 15 residues. CDR3 in amino acids: CASSPTGAGAGELFF.

The gene calls are TRBV25-1 and TRBJ2-5. The CDR3 has 14 amino acids. Per germline, CDR1 MGHDK and CDR2 SYGVNS. CDR3 residues: CASSEFGEEETQYF.

The genes are TRBV7-2 and TRBJ2-2. The CDR3 totals 14 residues. Germline assignment: CDR1 SGHTA and CDR2 FQGNSA. CDR3 sequence: CASSLGHFTGELFF.

The CDR3: CASSFGTVREKLFF. This chain uses TRBV12-3 or TRBV12-4 with TRBJ1-4; TCRdb returns TRBD1, unconfirmable since there is no DNA. The CDR3 runs 14 residues.

The chain combines TRBV14 with TRBJ2-3; TCRdb picks TRBD1, but there is no DNA to check that call. This CDR3 contains 16 residues. In germline, CDR1 is SGHDN, CDR2 FVKESK. The chain's CDR3 is CASSPLTGRGADTQYF.

The chain links TRBV6-7 to TRBJ1-5. TRBV6-7 belongs to the ORF category, with a function that is uncertain. This CDR3 is 14 amino acids long. The CDR3: CASVQDYSNQPQHF.

V is TRBV5-6 and J is TRBJ2-1; checking the TCRdb D call of TRBD2 is not possible without DNA. CDR1 and CDR2 (germline): SGHDT, YYEEEE. The CDR3 loop spans 16 amino acids. The CDR3 here is CASSLIAGGVYNEQFF.

The CDR3 reads CASSPGRSSGYEQYF. V gene TRBV18 combines with J gene TRBJ2-7. Germline V lookup: CDR1 KGHSH, CDR2 LQKENI. The CDR3 runs to 15 residues.

The chain's CDR3 is CSARGARNTGDLFF. The V gene is TRBV20-1, the J gene TRBJ2-2. The CDR3 is 14 amino acids. The V gene's germline CDR1 is DFQATT and CDR2 SNEGSKA (reference sequence).